This entry lists 22 T cell receptor beta chains sequenced from one sample in a study of cytomegalovirus exposure and HLA in healthy donors. The PCR had 60 Vbeta and 13 Jbeta primers. Repertoires were generated with immunoSEQ multiplex PCR, while TCRdb's copy carries only in-frame clones and drops some. This table has approximately 160,000 clones, just over 75% appearing once. Sequencing was done on a sample of PBMCs. Source of these receptors: a woman in her 30s in good health and CMV-seropositive.

V and J are TRBV5-6 and TRBJ2-1; possible D gene TRBD1, 6 bases. From germline, CDR1 is SGHDT and CDR2 YYEEEE. The ends were cut back, 0 bases at V and 9 bases at J, with 10 bases in the middle. CDR3 length equals 13 residues. As DNA, the CDR3 is TGTGCCAGCAGCTTGGGGGGGCGGATTGAGCAGTTCTTC. This gives the protein CASSLGGRIEQFF.

This chain links TRBV7-9 with TRBJ2-3, with TRBD2 matching 8 bases. Germline values: CDR1 SEHNR, CDR2 FQNEAQ (reference sequence). The V and J ends lost 5 bases and 6 bases, in that order; junction bases with no gene match: 16. The CDR3 sequence is 17 residues long. The CDR3 is CASSPSLTAGVSDTQYF. Written as DNA, the CDR3 is TGTGCCAGCAGCCCCTCCCTAACAGCGGGAGTATCGGATACGCAGTATTTT.

This sequence joins TRBV5-1 and TRBJ2-5, with 7 bases that match TRBD2. V shed 4 bases and J 5 bases; nucleotides not matched to a gene: 5. CDR3 length: 13 residues. Germline assignment: CDR1 SGHRS and CDR2 YFSETQ. CDR3 region: CASSPTSLETQYF. CDR3 nucleotides: TGCGCCAGCAGCCCGACTAGCCTGGAGACCCAGTACTTC.

The chain combines TRBV7-9 with TRBJ2-3; maybe TRBD2 (6 bases). V was trimmed by 3 bases and J by 4 bases, leaving 11 bases between them. Germline CDR1 is SEHNR and CDR2 is FQNEAQ (reference sequence). The CDR3 extends over 14 amino acids. CDR3 sequence: CASSFGGVSDTQYF. The CDR3, as DNA: TGTGCCAGCAGCTTCGGCGGGGTCTCAGATACGCAGTATTTT.

In DNA, the CDR3 is TGTGCCAGCAGCTCGGGGACTAGCCGGTCTACAGATACGCAGTATTTT. It is translated as CASSSGTSRSTDTQYF. The chain carries TRBV5-4 and TRBJ2-3, with TRBD2 identical over 9 bases. Germline loops: CDR1 SGHNT, CDR2 YYREEE (reference sequence). The trim removed 3 bases at V and 3 bases at J, leaving 8 bases unmatched. The CDR3 covers 16 residues. Full variable domain (remainder filled in from reference TRBV5-4 and TRBJ2-3): ETGVTQSPTHLIKTRGQQVTLRCSSQSGHNTVSWYQQALGQGPQFIFQYYREEENGRGNFPPRFSGLQFPNYSSELNVNALELDDSALYLCASSSGTSRSTDTQYFGPGTRLTVL.

V usage is TRBV6-5 and J usage is TRBJ2-7, with D hard to call. V lost 7 bases to trimming and J lost 2 bases, with 6 bases between them. This CDR3 spans 11 amino acids. The germline CDR1 and CDR2 sequences are MNHEY and SVGAGI. This CDR3 reads CASNSAYEQYF. Here the CDR3 DNA reads TGTGCCAGCAACTCTGCCTACGAGCAGTACTTC.

DNA of the CDR3: TGCGCCAGCAGCCATGAGGGGGAAGACTATGGCTACACCTTC. Residues: CASSHEGEDYGYTF. The chain uses TRBV4-1 and TRBJ1-2, with TRBD1 as a possible D gene (6 bases). Germline V gene lookup returns CDR1 MGHRA and CDR2 YSYEKL. CDR3 length: 14 amino acids. The V gene lost 3 bases and the J gene lost 3 bases, with 11 bases spanning the gap.

V gene TRBV6-1 combines with J gene TRBJ2-5, with D perhaps TRBD2 (6 bases). This CDR3 region has 14 residues. The germline gives CDR1 MNHNS, CDR2 SASEGT. With 4 bases removed from V and 1 base from J, the gap between germline ends came to 10 bases. The CDR3 nucleotides are TGTGCCAGCAGTGGCCGGGGAGGCCAAGAGACCCAGTACTTC. Its protein product is CASSGRGGQETQYF.

The chain carries TRBV2 and TRBJ1-2, with unresolved D. Trimming took off 2 bases at V and 6 bases at J, with 7 bases between the two ends. This CDR3 region has 12 residues. From germline, CDR1 is SNHLY and CDR2 FYNNEI. CDR3 protein: CASSERQDGYTF. CDR3 in DNA: TGTGCCAGCAGTGAAAGGCAGGATGGCTACACCTTC.

The CDR3 spells CASSQESGSGDEQYF. The CDR3 coding sequence is TGCGCCAGCAGCCAAGAGAGCGGGAGTGGCGACGAGCAGTACTTC. The chain employs TRBV4-3 and TRBJ2-7; 8 bases map to TRBD2. CDR1 and CDR2 (germline): LGHNA, YSLEER. Losses at the gene ends were 0 bases for V and 5 bases for J; bases not matched to a gene: 6. The length of the CDR3 is 15 residues.

The chain uses TRBV10-2 and TRBJ2-1; D is possibly TRBD2 (5 bases). Germline-derived CDR1 and CDR2 are WSHSY and SAAADI. The CDR3 contains 12 residues. The V and J ends lost 8 bases and 7 bases respectively, with 12 bases between them. The CDR3 bases are TGCGCCAGCGGGATGTCGGGAAATGAGCAGTTCTTC. It codes for CASGMSGNEQFF.

The chain is built from TRBV5-1 and TRBJ1-2, with D perhaps matching TRBD1 (6 bases). Trimming removed 6 bases from V and 3 bases from J, with 12 bases in between. Germline V gene lookup returns CDR1 SGHRS and CDR2 YFSETQ. The CDR3 runs to 13 residues. CDR3 sequence reads: CASKRTVDYGYTF. Written as DNA, the CDR3 is TGCGCCAGCAAGAGGACAGTCGACTATGGCTACACCTTC.

This chain connects TRBV30 to TRBJ2-7, with TRBD2 matching 11 bases. V was pared by 1 base and J by 6 bases, with 8 bases of the junction left unmatched. CDR1 is GTSNPN and CDR2 is SVGIG in the germline V gene (reference sequence). The CDR3 has 15 amino acids. The CDR3 nucleotides are TGTGCCTGGAGTGCTGGACTAGCGGGTGGCTCCGAGCAGTACTTC. It yields the protein CAWSAGLAGGSEQYF.

This clone has just a few counts. This sequence joins TRBV9 and TRBJ2-7, with no clear D. Trimming cost V 0 bases and J 0 bases, with 7 bases left between them. The CDR3 length is 14 residues. The V gene's germline CDR1 is SGDLS and CDR2 YYNGEE. CDR3 region: CASSVVGSSYEQYF. CDR3 nucleotides: TGTGCCAGCAGCGTAGTTGGTAGCTCCTACGAGCAGTACTTC.

This clone has only a few counts. The chain couples TRBV27 to TRBJ2-7, with 12 bases matching TRBD2. The CDR3 spans 19 residues. Germline CDR1 reads MNHEY; CDR2 reads SMNVEV (reference sequence). With 6 bases clipped from V and 0 bases from J, the junction kept 15 bases outside the gene matches. This chain's CDR3 is CASSPDPRTSGMYSYEQYF. The DNA of the CDR3 is TGTGCCAGCAGCCCAGATCCCCGGACTAGCGGGATGTACTCCTACGAGCAGTACTTC.

This clone turned up a few times. V is TRBV25-1 and J is TRBJ1-4; 9 nucleotides agree with TRBD1. Trimming at V came to 5 bases and at J to 7 bases, leaving 8 bases not matched to a gene. CDR1 is MGHDK and CDR2 is SYGVNS in the germline V gene. The CDR3 contains 15 residues. The CDR3, as DNA: TGTGCCAGCAGTACACCGGGACAGGGCAGTGAAAAACTGTTTTTT. It is translated as CASSTPGQGSEKLFF.

The rearrangement links TRBV11-2 to TRBJ1-1; 9 bases are a match to TRBD1. This CDR3 comprises 17 residues. The junction had 15 bases not matched to a gene; V was cut back by 5 bases and J by 5 bases. Germline V gives CDR1 SGHAT, CDR2 FQNNGV. As DNA, the CDR3 is TGTGCCAGCAGCCAGGCGGTTCCGGGACAGGGCCGGACTGAAGCTTTCTTT. Translating gives CASSQAVPGQGRTEAFF.

The chain has TRBV9 and TRBJ2-6; TRBD1 matches at 9 bases. The CDR3 has 18 amino acids. Trimming removed 4 bases from V and 0 bases from J; junction bases left unmatched: 8. Germline CDR1 reads SGDLS; CDR2 reads YYNGEE. Written as DNA, the CDR3 is TGTGCCAGCAGCTCGCGACAGGGGGATTTCTCTGGGGCCAACGTCCTGACTTTC. The encoded protein is CASSSRQGDFSGANVLTF.

This rearrangement joins TRBV4-2 to TRBJ2-2, with D perhaps TRBD1 (5 bases). The V gene's germline CDR1 is LGHNA and CDR2 YNFKEQ. The germline V and J ends were trimmed by 1 base and 7 bases, with 10 bases remaining between them. The CDR3 runs to 14 residues. CDR3 loop: CASSQAGKIGELFF. The CDR3 DNA sequence: TGTGCCAGCAGCCAAGCAGGGAAGATCGGGGAGCTGTTTTTT.

The rearrangement uses TRBV29-1 and TRBJ2-5; 8 positions match TRBD1. CDR1 SQVTM and CDR2 ANQGSEA come from the germline V gene. The CDR3 has 13 residues. The trim removed 5 bases at V and 2 bases at J, leaving 4 bases unmatched. DNA of the CDR3: TGCAGCGTTCTACAGGGGGATCAAGAGACCCAGTACTTC. Its translation: CSVLQGDQETQYF.

J is TRBJ2-3 and V is TRBV5-1; D unclear. Trimming removed 1 base from V and 4 bases from J, with 13 bases in between. The CDR3 loop spans 15 amino acids. CDR1 and CDR2 from the germline V gene are SGHRS and YFSETQ. DNA of the CDR3: TGCGCCAGCAGCTTGATTCGTCTAGACTCAGATACGCAGTATTTT. Translating gives CASSLIRLDSDTQYF.

V gene TRBV5-5 combines with J gene TRBJ1-2, with unresolved D. The CDR3 has 14 amino acids. V lost 2 bases and J lost 6, with 14 bases in between. Germline lookup yields CDR1 SGHKS and CDR2 YYEKEE (reference sequence). CDR3: CASSFSGRQDGYTF. The CDR3 coding sequence is TGTGCCAGCAGCTTTAGCGGCAGGCAAGATGGCTACACCTTC.